The entry below describes one T cell receptor beta chain. Its antigen is currently unknown. Investigators prepared the TCR beta libraries by applying iRepertoire HTBI primers and Arm-PCR of CDR3 regions. A single record per CDR3 protein comes from TCRdb applying MiXCR to the multiplex PCR reads. The table includes 250,000 to 300,000 distinct CDR3 sequences, around a fifth detected once. This specimen comes from a study of regulatory T cells in long-lasting Graves disease. Study-wide points: Persistent disease preferred TRBV28, TRBJ1-2 and TRBJ2-5.

The V gene's germline CDR1 is SNHLY and CDR2 FYNNEI. CDR3 size: 13 residues. V lost 7 bases to trimming and J lost 2 bases, with 12 bases between them. Time point specified: persistent/refractory GD, antithyroid drugs over 5 years with positive TRAb. RNA isolated from PBMCs was used to make the TCR library. Diagnoses of Graves' disease were made by American Thyroid Association guidelines. The sequencing here drew on peripheral blood mononuclear cells (PBMCs), taken when the disease was refractory, from a patient treated with antithyroid drugs. The chain employs TRBV2 and TRBJ2-7, with D unresolved. This clonotype was sampled from a female donor with Graves disease. CDR3 bases: TGTGCCAGCAAAGCCCCGACGGCCTACGAGCAGTACTTC. Its protein is CASKAPTAYEQYF.